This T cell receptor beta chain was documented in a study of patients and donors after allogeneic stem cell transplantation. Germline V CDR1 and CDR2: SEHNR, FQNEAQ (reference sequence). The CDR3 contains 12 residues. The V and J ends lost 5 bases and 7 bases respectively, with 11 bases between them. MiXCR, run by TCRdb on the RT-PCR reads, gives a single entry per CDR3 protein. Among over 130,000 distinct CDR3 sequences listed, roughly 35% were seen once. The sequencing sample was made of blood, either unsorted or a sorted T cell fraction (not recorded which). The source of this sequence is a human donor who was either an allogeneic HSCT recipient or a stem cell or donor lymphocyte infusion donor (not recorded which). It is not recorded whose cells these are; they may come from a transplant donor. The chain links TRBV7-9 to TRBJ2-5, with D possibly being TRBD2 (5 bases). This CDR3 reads CASSGSEGTQYF. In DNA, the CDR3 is TGTGCCAGCAGCGGAAGTGAGGGGACCCAGTACTTC.